The source of this T cell receptor (beta chain) is a study of blood T cell repertoires in COVID-19 (dated by TCRdb to the early 2020s). For the wider study: The collaborator samples originated in the United States, Italy and Spain and spanned the acute and convalescent phases of COVID-19. A de-identified subject ID, COVID-19 status, age in years and sex were almost always included in the sample metadata. Deeply sampled blood TCRbeta repertoires from subjects exposed to, actively infected with, or recovered from COVID-19 were included in the dataset. The samples were drawn from the first 160 participants of the ongoing ImmuneRACE study and from over 950 subjects provided by 6 global collaborators. The material from the prospective study consisted of cDNA or gDNA derived from T cells, B-cell-depleted T cells, or PBMCs. HLA class I and class II types, where available, came from metadata supplied by the sample provider rather than from assay-based typing. The repertoires were made available in a free public database intended to serve as a resource for research on the immune response to SARS-CoV-2.

This clone came up a few times. The antigen this receptor binds is unknown. Per-nucleotide qualities are absent, and no much larger clonotype sits a single base away. In the prospective study, participants were roughly 18 to 90 years old, resided in approximately 22 geographic areas of the United States, and were enrolled through a virtual design. In the prospective study, participants were assigned to cohorts based on the clinical history participants reported in a screening survey and a study questionnaire. Recovered participants in ImmuneRACE Cohort 3 were defined by two consecutive negative NP/OP PCR tests, clearance by a healthcare professional, or resolution of symptoms. Mobile phlebotomists in the prospective study collected whole blood, serum and a nasopharyngeal or oropharyngeal swab from every participant. Participants in the prospective study had the option to provide additional blood draws and questionnaires over a 2-month period. Blood samples from the prospective study were shipped frozen or at room temperature prior to DNA extraction.

The immunoSEQ Assay, a bias-controlled multiplex PCR, was used to amplify TCRbeta CDR3 regions from genomic DNA. Processing in the source paper ran as follows. Within the assay, amplification of reference gene primers was used to estimate how many nucleated cells each sample contained. To quantify the absolute abundance of each unique TCRbeta CDR3 rearrangement, sequence reads were collapsed and filtered. For each sample, productive Simpson clonality was calculated by taking the square root of Simpson's diversity index across productive rearrangements. Imported from immuneACCESS, the table was reduced by TCRdb to in-frame sequences with V and J called. These copies leave out some clones; in studies compared against another copy, an unresolved V gene accounts for under half, and the cause of the remainder is not known. That table supplies the V and J calls and clone size; D and trimming were determined from the DNA. This sample comprises under 200,000 clones, 80% of them detected only once. The ten largest clones capture 3% to 4% of the sample.

Including the terminal cysteine and phenylalanine, the CDR3 comprises 15 residues. The sequence is cut down to CDR3 DNA, 45 bases in frame from base 1. V trim: 0 bases; J trim: 5 bases; unmatched bases: 6. From the germline V gene, CDR1 is SGHRS and CDR2 is YFSETQ. On the study overall, not on this receptor specifically: The quantity of clinical and demographic metadata differed by source and by participant and was supplied without curation.

The sequence is built from TRBV5-1 and TRBJ2-7; 9 bases in the junction line up with TRBD2. The specimen was PBMCs or T cells enriched from blood (not recorded which). The sequence came from a woman aged 55-69 years who had recovered from COVID-19. The CDR3 sequence is CASSLASGESNEQYF. The DNA is TGCGCCAGCAGCTTGGCTAGCGGGGAGTCCAACGAGCAGTACTTC.